Below are 7 T cell receptor beta chains sequenced from a single sample in a study of blood T cell repertoires in COVID-19 (dated by TCRdb to about 2020). The library was obtained by the immunoSEQ multiplex PCR assay. TCRdb took this table from immuneACCESS and kept in-frame rearrangements with V and J called. Such tables lack part of the clones; where checked against another copy, unresolved V genes explain under half of the gap, and the rest is unexplained. In all, the sample holds around 390,000 clones, and around nine tenths of those were seen once. The ten largest clones add up to about 9.4% of the sample. Sequences were obtained from PBMCs or T cells enriched from blood (not recorded which). The receptors originated from a woman in her forties or fifties who had recovered from COVID-19.

This rearrangement joins TRBV21-1 to TRBJ2-1; no DNA check was done on the table's D call, TRBD1. TRBV21-1 is a recognized pseudogene. This CDR3 is built from 14 residues. CDR3 protein: CASSSWTGYNEQFF. The CDR3 coding sequence is TGTGCCAGCAGCTCATGGACAGGCTACAATGAGCAGTTCTTC.

The V gene is TRBV30, the J gene TRBJ1-1; 7 bases line up with TRBD1. The trim removed 3 bases at V and 1 base at J, leaving 8 bases unmatched. This CDR3 has 15 residues. Germline CDR1 reads GTSNPN; CDR2 reads SVGIG (reference sequence). The CDR3 reads CAWSFTGTANTEAFF. CDR3 nucleotides: TGTGCCTGGAGCTTTACCGGGACAGCGAACACTGAAGCTTTCTTT.

The CDR3 protein is CASSRVAGGSSYNEQFF. CDR3 sequence (DNA): TGTGCCAGCAGCAGAGTAGCGGGGGGCAGCTCCTACAATGAGCAGTTCTTC. J is TRBJ2-1 and V is TRBV11-2, with 10 bases lining up with TRBD2. Trimming at V came to 5 bases and at J to 0 bases, leaving 7 bases not matched to a gene. The CDR3 contains 17 residues. Germline CDR1 and CDR2: SGHAT and FQNNGV.

This clone was seen once. The gene calls are TRBV6-5 and TRBJ2-3; 9 bases align to TRBD1. V trimming: 9 bases; J trimming: 1 base; junction bases outside the gene matches: 5. The V gene's germline CDR1 is MNHEY and CDR2 SVGAGI. The CDR3 consists of 14 residues. The CDR3 loop reads CASGQGLGTDTQYF. The CDR3 DNA reads TGTGCCAGTGGACAGGGGCTCGGCACAGATACGCAGTATTTT.

The CDR3 region has the DNA TGTGCCAGCAGCTGGGGGGGTGGAAACACCATATATTTT. This encodes CASSWGGGNTIYF. This sequence joins TRBV7-2 and TRBJ1-3; possibly TRBD1 for D (5 bases). CDR1 and CDR2 from the germline V gene are SGHTA and FQGNSA. The CDR3 sequence is 13 residues long. V lost 4 bases and J lost 3, with 7 bases in between.

The chain couples TRBV14 to TRBJ1-2, with no clear D. CDR3 length: 15 amino acids. Germline CDR1 SGHDN, CDR2 FVKESK. Trimming left V 1 base short and J 6 bases short, with 15 bases between. For the CDR3, the DNA is TGTGCCAGCAGCCAAGTCGCCCCAGGTCTGGATGGCTACACCTTC. Translated, it gives CASSQVAPGLDGYTF.

The V and J genes are TRBV28 and TRBJ1-2; a possible D gene is TRBD1 (5 bases). The germline gives CDR1 MDHEN, CDR2 SYDVKM. V lost 6 bases and J 8 bases, leaving 16 bases between the germline ends. This CDR3 contains 13 residues. The chain's CDR3 is CASRRGAGGGYTF. CDR3 bases: TGTGCCAGCAGAAGAGGAGCCGGGGGAGGCTACACCTTC.